A single sample is the source of the 28 T cell receptor beta chains below, sequenced in a study of blood T cells in healthy people across ages. It was with a sample-barcoded 5' primer and a J-beta primer mix that a second PCR of roughly 7 to 12 cycles was run. TCRdb passed the 5' RACE reads through MiXCR, listing each CDR3 protein once. Counted here are about 780,000 distinct CDR3 sequences, about 45% occurring once; the ten biggest clones make up 15% to 20%. The sample was blood. The receptors derive from a man aged 80 or over in good health.

This clonotype was found a few times. The chain combines TRBV4-3 with TRBJ1-4; D gene uncertain. Per the germline V gene, CDR1 is LGHNA and CDR2 is YSLEER. Trimming removed 1 base at V and 0 bases at J, with 12 bases between. The CDR3 length is 17 residues. The CDR3 is CASSQVKGTATNEKLFF. The CDR3 nucleotides read TGCGCCAGCAGCCAAGTGAAGGGCACCGCAACTAATGAAAAACTGTTTTTT.

Worth noting for this clonotype: This could be a read error, since a much larger clone is one nucleotide away. The chain combines TRBV7-2 with TRBJ2-5; TRBD1 matches 9 bases. TRBJ2-7 matches the DNA end more closely, so the J call is doubtful. Per the germline V gene, CDR1 is SGHTA and CDR2 is FQGNSA. This CDR3 has 15 residues. The CDR3 sequence is CASSLASGQGCEQYF. CDR3 bases: TGTGCCAGCAGCTTAGCTTCGGGACAGGGTTGCGAGCAGTACTTC.

The CDR3 sequence is CASRPDRGGYNEQFF. The DNA of the CDR3 is TGTGCCAGCAGGCCTGACAGGGGTGGTTACAATGAGCAGTTCTTC. This rearrangement joins TRBV12-3 or TRBV12-4 to TRBJ2-1, with TRBD1 matching over 8 bases. This CDR3 is 15 amino acids long. The J segment lost 4 bases and the V segment lost 6 bases, leaving 8 bases of the junction unmatched.

The rearrangement uses TRBV3-1 and TRBJ2-3, with D unclear. Germline-derived CDR1 and CDR2 are LGHDT and YNNKEL (reference sequence). This CDR3 has 12 amino acids. V was cut by 8 bases and J by 6 bases, with 12 bases left in between. In DNA form, the CDR3 reads TGTGCCAGCGCTAACATGGTCGATACGCAGTATTTT. It is translated as CASANMVDTQYF.

This clonotype has just one count. The CDR3 region is CASFKRETYEQYF. The CDR3 coding sequence is TGTGCCAGCTTCAAGCGGGAGACCTACGAGCAGTACTTC. The rearrangement links TRBV28 to TRBJ2-5; 8 nucleotides align to TRBD2. Near its end, the DNA agrees better with TRBJ2-7, so the J call may be wrong. There are 13 residues in the CDR3. Germline loops: CDR1 MDHEN, CDR2 SYDVKM.

This clonotype was counted ten times or more. J is TRBJ2-1 and V is TRBV27; 8 bases align to TRBD1. The germline gives CDR1 MNHEY, CDR2 SMNVEV (reference sequence). The CDR3 is 18 amino acids. With V trimmed by 3 bases and J by 1 base, 11 bases remained unmatched. The CDR3 loop reads CASSLRRGHSASYNEQFF. The CDR3 DNA reads TGTGCCAGCAGTTTGCGCAGGGGGCACAGCGCGTCCTACAATGAGCAGTTCTTC.

The chain joins TRBV9 to TRBJ2-7; TRBD2 matches at 8 bases. Per the germline V gene, CDR1 is SGDLS and CDR2 is YYNGEE. V shed 0 bases, J shed 1 base, and the junction held 9 bases outside the gene matches. This CDR3 has 17 amino acids. The CDR3 region is CASSVGPAGALSYEQYF. CDR3 DNA: TGTGCCAGCAGCGTAGGGCCAGCGGGAGCCCTTTCCTACGAGCAGTACTTC.

V usage is TRBV20-1 and J usage is TRBJ2-1; TRBD2 aligns across 9 bases. This CDR3 comprises 16 residues. The V and J ends lost 3 bases and 7 bases, in that order; junction bases with no gene match: 13. In germline, CDR1 is DFQATT, CDR2 SNEGSKA (reference sequence). The chain's CDR3 is CSASSGGRAYRNEQFF. For the CDR3, the DNA is TGCAGTGCTAGTTCTGGCGGGAGGGCTTATAGGAATGAGCAGTTCTTC.

The chain joins TRBV19 to TRBJ2-2; 8 positions agree with TRBD2. Germline CDR1 is LNHDA and CDR2 is SQIVND (reference sequence). V dropped 3 bases and J dropped 3; count of bases not matched to a gene: 6. The CDR3 has 16 amino acids. The CDR3: CASSISLAGDTGELFF. CDR3 nucleotide sequence: TGTGCCAGTAGTATCTCTCTAGCGGGCGACACCGGGGAGCTGTTTTTT.

The chain employs TRBV12-3 or TRBV12-4 and TRBJ2-1; D might be TRBD1 (5 bases). V was clipped by 6 bases and J by 8 bases, with 17 bases between them. The CDR3 runs to 14 residues. The CDR3 DNA is TGTGCCAGCAGCACCGGGCCCTCCAGGGATGAGCAGTTCTTC. This translates into CASSTGPSRDEQFF.

The CDR3 coding sequence is TGCAGTGCTAGAGATAGGCTAGCGGGGGCCCAAGAGACCCAGTACTTC. Protein: CSARDRLAGAQETQYF. This chain joins TRBV20-1 and TRBJ2-5; the match to TRBD2 covers 10 bases. CDR3 length: 16 amino acids. Trimming at V came to 0 bases and at J to 1 base, leaving 5 bases not matched to a gene. Germline values: CDR1 DFQATT, CDR2 SNEGSKA (reference sequence).

The chain carries TRBV12-3 or TRBV12-4 and TRBJ2-1, with 9 bases that match TRBD1. This CDR3 contains 13 residues. The J segment lost 12 bases and the V segment lost 5 bases, leaving 8 bases of the junction unmatched. The CDR3 nucleotides read TGTGCCAGCAGTCCGACAGGGGGAATGCTGCAGTTCTTC. Translation gives CASSPTGGMLQFF.

The table lists this clonotype with a few counts. The V and J genes are TRBV29-1 and TRBJ2-7; D is possibly TRBD1 (6 bases). Trimming left V 3 bases short and J 6 bases short, with 12 bases between. This CDR3 is built from 12 residues. Germline V gene data show CDR1 as SQVTM and CDR2 as ANQGSEA. The CDR3 region is CSVDDRFSEQYF. The CDR3 nucleotides read TGCAGCGTTGACGACAGGTTCTCCGAGCAGTACTTC.

The chain combines TRBV20-1 with TRBJ2-3; D not certain. Germline V CDR1 and CDR2: DFQATT, SNEGSKA (reference sequence). Trimming removed 6 bases from V and 3 bases from J, with 13 bases in between. This CDR3 region has 13 residues. The CDR3 DNA reads TGCAGTGCCCTTCTTTCTAGGACAGATACGCAGTATTTT. It is translated as CSALLSRTDTQYF.

This chain links TRBV18 with TRBJ1-4; D unresolved. The CDR3 covers 13 residues. With 6 bases removed from V and 6 bases from J, the gap between germline ends came to 11 bases. Germline assignment: CDR1 KGHSH and CDR2 LQKENI. CDR3 DNA: TGTGCCAGCTCCCCGGCCCGGGATGAAAAACTGTTTTTT. Translating gives CASSPARDEKLFF.

The chain recombines TRBV5-1 with TRBJ2-7, with 13 positions matching TRBD2. CDR1 and CDR2 (germline): SGHRS, YFSETQ. The ends lost 2 bases at V and 5 bases at J; junction bases unmatched: 4. The CDR3 covers 15 residues. The CDR3 spells CASSLLAGGPDEQYF. The CDR3 nucleotides are TGCGCCAGCAGCTTACTAGCGGGAGGGCCTGACGAGCAGTACTTC.

This chain links TRBV29-1 with TRBJ2-1; possibly TRBD2 for D (6 bases). Germline loops: CDR1 SQVTM, CDR2 ANQGSEA. CDR3 length: 13 amino acids. V lost 7 bases and J lost 8, with 18 bases in between. In nucleotides, the CDR3 is TGCAGCGGGATGTTTCAACCGGGGGATGAGCAGTTCTTC. As protein: CSGMFQPGDEQFF.

V and J are TRBV11-3 and TRBJ2-1; 7 nucleotides line up with TRBD2. Germline lookup yields CDR1 SGHNT and CDR2 YENEEA. With V trimmed by 5 bases and J by 5 bases, 18 bases remained unmatched. This CDR3 has 18 amino acids. Here the CDR3 reads CASSPGPPSSGRNNEQFF. The CDR3 DNA reads TGTGCCAGCAGCCCAGGCCCACCTTCTAGCGGACGAAACAATGAGCAGTTCTTC.

V usage is TRBV7-2 and J usage is TRBJ2-3; D is possibly TRBD1 (5 bases). The CDR3 sequence is 18 residues long. Germline V gives CDR1 SGHTA, CDR2 FQGNSA. Trimming left V 1 base short and J 2 bases short, with 19 bases between. CDR3 protein: CASSLDGVGAKSTDTQYF. The DNA of the CDR3 is TGTGCCAGCAGCTTAGACGGAGTTGGGGCTAAATCCACAGATACGCAGTATTTT.

As regards this clonotype: A much bigger clone sits one base away, suggesting this may be a read error. In DNA form, the CDR3 reads TGCAGCGTTGCAGGGGGCCGAGGTGAAGAACTGTTTTTT. Translated, it gives CSVAGGRGEELFF. The chain combines TRBV29-1 with TRBJ1-4; TRBD1 aligns across 8 bases. The germline CDR1 and CDR2 sequences are SQVTM and ANQGSEA. CDR3 length equals 13 residues.

The chain recombines TRBV5-1 with TRBJ2-7; D gene ambiguous. V dropped 5 bases and J dropped 2 bases, with 14 bases sitting between them. Looked up from germline, CDR1 is SGHRS and CDR2 is YFSETQ. This CDR3 has 14 amino acids. In DNA, the CDR3 is TGCGCCAGCAGTCGTACTCAGGACCCCTACGAGCAGTACTTC. Protein: CASSRTQDPYEQYF.

This clonotype was detected a few times. V and J are TRBV5-1 and TRBJ2-2, with 7 bases that match TRBD2. This CDR3 spans 16 amino acids. V shed 2 bases and J 1 base; nucleotides not matched to a gene: 5. Looked up from germline, CDR1 is SGHRS and CDR2 is YFSETQ. The CDR3 DNA is TGCGCCAGCAGCTTTGGGGGACTAAAGAACACCGGGGAGCTGTTTTTT. Translation: CASSFGGLKNTGELFF.

The sample holds a few counts of this clonotype. V is TRBV10-3 and J is TRBJ2-1; a possible D gene is TRBD2 (7 bases). Trimming stripped 2 bases from V and 3 bases from J, with 17 bases between. In germline, CDR1 is ENHRY, CDR2 SYGVKD. The CDR3 totals 17 residues. For the CDR3, the DNA is TGTGCCATCAGTGAGCCCCGGGGGCGGGAGCGCTACAATGAGCAGTTCTTC. Translated, it gives CAISEPRGRERYNEQFF.

V usage is TRBV5-1 and J usage is TRBJ2-3; D could derive from TRBD1 or TRBD2 (5 bases each). Germline V gives CDR1 SGHRS, CDR2 YFSETQ. Trimming cost V 1 base and J 4 bases, with 16 bases left between them. The CDR3 covers 16 residues. CDR3 in DNA: TGCGCCAGCAGCTTGATAAGCGGCAGGGCGGCAGATACGCAGTATTTT. It yields the protein CASSLISGRAADTQYF.

This clonotype has just a few counts. CDR3 bases: TGTGCCAGCAGCCAAGAAACAGGCTCTGGTACGCAGTATTTT. Amino acids: CASSQETGSGTQYF. This sequence joins TRBV4-2 and TRBJ2-3; D might be TRBD1 (5 bases). The V end lost 0 bases, the J end lost 8 bases, and 12 bases lay between the germline ends. The CDR3 contains 14 residues. CDR1 is LGHNA, CDR2 YNFKEQ, per germline.

The CDR3 DNA reads as TGTGCCAGCAGCTTACATGGCAACCTTAACTATGGCTACACCTTC. This gives the protein CASSLHGNLNYGYTF. This chain connects TRBV11-3 to TRBJ1-2; no definite D call. Trimming took 2 bases from V and 1 from J, leaving 11 bases between them. CDR1 and CDR2 (germline): SGHNT, YENEEA. The CDR3 is 15 amino acids.

The chain combines TRBV29-1 with TRBJ2-3; TRBD1 matches at 7 bases. The CDR3 runs to 15 residues. Per germline, CDR1 SQVTM and CDR2 ANQGSEA. V dropped 6 bases and J dropped 0; count of bases not matched to a gene: 9. CDR3: CSVSSRGSSTDTQYF. The CDR3 nucleotides are TGCAGCGTCTCTTCCAGGGGGAGTAGCACAGATACGCAGTATTTT.

The chain carries TRBV3-1 and TRBJ2-3; D is undetermined. CDR1 is LGHDT, CDR2 YNNKEL, per germline (reference sequence). The CDR3 loop spans 12 amino acids. V was cut by 0 bases and J by 10 bases, with 8 bases left in between. CDR3 coding DNA: TGTGCCAGCAGCCAAGAAAGGATAGCGCAGTATTTT. Amino acid sequence: CASSQERIAQYF.